The 4 T cell receptor beta chains reported below all come from one sample, sequenced in a study of shared clonotypes between healthy human individuals. TCRdb's table, derived via immunoSEQ multiplex PCR, lists solely in-frame clones and lacks some. The repertoire includes over a million clones, 78% of them detected once, and around 0.61% sits in the top ten. Sequenced material: memory CD4+ T cells from PBMCs. The subset: CD45RA-negative fraction. The receptors derive from a man younger than 30 in good health. Some clones in this sample may be carry-over from other donors' samples.

Only one count was recorded for this clone. This chain connects TRBV2 to TRBJ1-2, with D possibly TRBD1 on 5 matching bases. Looked up from germline, CDR1 is SNHLY and CDR2 is FYNNEI. The ends were cut back, 4 bases at V and 5 bases at J, with 11 bases in the middle. The CDR3 runs to 13 residues. In nucleotides, the CDR3 is TGTGCCAGCAGTGCGGGGCTGACATATGGCTACACCTTC. Its protein is CASSAGLTYGYTF.

This sequence joins TRBV6-1 and TRBJ2-5; 11 bases fit TRBD1. After removal of 6 bases from V and 5 bases from J, the junction contained 8 bases not matched to a gene. Per the germline V gene, CDR1 is MNHNS and CDR2 is SASEGT. The CDR3 has 15 amino acids. The CDR3 loop is CASSPAGTGGETQYF. The CDR3, as DNA: TGTGCCAGCAGCCCCGCCGGGACAGGGGGTGAGACCCAGTACTTC.

The rearrangement joins TRBV27 to TRBJ1-3; D uncertain. This CDR3 is built from 16 residues. The ends were cut back, 1 base at V and 0 bases at J, with 10 bases in the middle. Germline V gene lookup returns CDR1 MNHEY and CDR2 SMNVEV (reference sequence). The CDR3 DNA follows: TGTGCCAGCAGTTTATACGGCGGAATCTCTGGAAACACCATATATTTT. Translating it yields CASSLYGGISGNTIYF.

This clone has just a few counts. The chain couples TRBV30 to TRBJ1-1, with a possible D match to TRBD1 (5 bases). Germline-derived CDR1 and CDR2 are GTSNPN and SVGIG (reference sequence). Trimming stripped 2 bases from V and 8 bases from J, with 12 bases between. The length of the CDR3 is 12 residues. The CDR3 region is CAWSPYRFEAFF. The CDR3 DNA is TGTGCCTGGAGTCCCTACAGGTTCGAAGCTTTCTTT.